What follows is one T cell receptor beta chain and its context. Which antigen it targets is not known. No clone much larger than this one lies a single base away; base qualities are absent. The data belong to a study of Tregs in tolerant kidney transplant recipients (dated by TCRdb to between 2018 and 2021). General notes on the study: Before combined kidney and bone marrow transplantation, this study identified donor-specific regulatory T cells using TCRbeta sequencing and then followed those same cells after transplant. General study outcomes and caveats: Expanding Tregs with activated donor B cells appeared to identify the most biologically relevant and donor-specific TCRbeta repertoire. Donor-specific Treg expansion exceeded global Treg expansion in tolerant patients, suggesting antigen-driven rather than nonspecific expansion. Because only a small number of patients were included, the study had limitations, and the results will need to be validated in larger populations as well as under other immunosuppression protocols. Biological reproducibility was not directly addressed, though technical replication error appeared minimal. Because the PCR primers were changed over time for some patients, nucleotide-level comparison could not be performed across the samples from those patients.

For TCRbeta CDR3 sequencing, genomic DNA from the sorted cells was extracted using the QIAGEN DNeasy Blood and Tissue Kit. Through immunoSEQ, high-throughput TCRbeta CDR3 sequencing was done commercially, including PCR amplification with internal controls and bias correction. As for the original processing: A unique productive TCRbeta sequence was defined by the CDR3 nucleotide sequence when primers matched, and otherwise by the CDR3 amino acid sequence together with the Vbeta and Jbeta genes. To correct sorting error, sequences shared between sorted populations at a frequency ratio of 2:1 or less were removed; the rest were assigned to the higher population. A sequence was defined as donor-reactive if the sequence was expanded at least 5-fold in CFSE-low cells compared with unstimulated cells and had a frequency of at least 0.01% in CFSE-low cells. Jensen-Shannon divergence calculated on the top 100 TCRbeta sequences ranked by frequency was used to measure repertoire divergence. For samples with multiple sequencing runs, sorting error was corrected separately for each run before the runs were pooled. The table was pulled from immuneACCESS by TCRdb, which kept in-frame rearrangements only. Such tables lose some clones; where checked, under half of the loss comes from unresolved V genes, and the rest has no known cause. V and J calls plus clone size are reproduced from that table; the DNA served to infer D and trimming. For this sample the table gives about 64,000 clones, of which around 87% were detected only once. The top ten constitute approximately 3.9% of the sample.

CDR1 SGHTA and CDR2 FQGNSA were looked up in the germline V gene. The CDR3 goes from the cysteine to the phenylalanine over 15 residues. Only the CDR3 portion is preserved as DNA: 45 bases, with reading frame beginning at the first base. V loses 8 bases at its end and J loses 4 bases; junction bases beyond the gene matches: 13. The intended sense of this specimen's time point label: 6 months after combined kidney and bone marrow transplant. The transplants used related donors along with nonmyeloablative bone marrow transplantation, and in the human trials mixed chimerism was transient. Unstimulated Tregs (CD4+CD25+CD127-), CD4+ non-Tregs (CD4+CD25-), CD4 and CD8 cells were FACS-sorted from thawed PBMCs. Patients were several combined kidney and bone marrow transplant recipients from the ITN036ST trial, and only these trial subjects had samples available. Healthy control blood was processed by Ficoll density gradient to PBMCs and cryopreserved; patient PBMCs were collected before and after transplant.

The sample was CD4+ T cells from blood (PBMCs), taken 6 months after the transplant. The chain is encoded by TRBV7-2 joined to TRBJ1-2, and 7 bases in between align with TRBD1. This TCR derives from a human patient who received a combined kidney and bone marrow transplant. Following a transplant, some T cells may be graft donor cells, not patient cells. The nucleotides are TGTGCCAGCCGTTTAGCCGTCCGGGACAGCTATGGCTACACCTTC. Protein translation: CASRLAVRDSYGYTF.